This passage covers 25 T cell receptor beta chains from one sample sequenced in a study of cytomegalovirus exposure and HLA in healthy donors. Generated by immunoSEQ multiplex PCR, the TCRdb table keeps only in-frame clones and is missing some. The repertoire has about 180,000 clones, around nine tenths of them found once; the top ten carry more than 1.2%. The sequenced material came from PBMCs. These receptors originate from a woman aged 25 to 39 in good health and CMV-seronegative.

The rearrangement joins TRBV6-5 to TRBJ2-1, with TRBD2 as a possible D gene (5 bases). The ends were cut back, 5 bases at V and 6 bases at J, with 11 bases in the middle. Germline values: CDR1 MNHEY, CDR2 SVGAGI. The CDR3 has 13 residues. The CDR3 region has the DNA TGTGCCAGCAGTCCTGGACTTCTCAATGAGCAGTTCTTC. Residues: CASSPGLLNEQFF.

V gene TRBV28 combines with J gene TRBJ2-7, with 8 bases that match TRBD1. The CDR3 consists of 16 residues. Trimming cost V 8 bases and J 6 bases; bases outside gene matches: 18. Germline values: CDR1 MDHEN, CDR2 SYDVKM. CDR3 bases: TGTGCCAGCGCTGGGGGCAGGGGGCTGCAGCTTCTCGAGCAGTACTTC. The encoded protein is CASAGGRGLQLLEQYF.

V and J are TRBV2 and TRBJ1-4; maybe TRBD1 (6 bases). The V gene lost 7 bases and the J gene lost 8 bases, with 11 bases spanning the gap. CDR3 size: 12 residues. CDR1 SNHLY and CDR2 FYNNEI come from the germline V gene. The CDR3 loop reads CASKSQGEKLFF. The CDR3 DNA reads TGTGCCAGCAAATCTCAGGGGGAAAAACTGTTTTTT. Full variable domain (missing parts from reference TRBV2 and TRBJ1-4): EPEVTQTPSHQVTQMGQEVILRCVPISNHLYFYWYRQILGQKVEFLVSFYNNEISEKSEIFDDQFSVERPDGSNFTLKIRSTKLEDSAMYFCASKSQGEKLFFGSGTQLSVL.

The chain employs TRBV11-2 and TRBJ2-5; 7 bases agree with TRBD2. The V and J ends lost 1 base and 1 base, in that order; junction bases with no gene match: 0. CDR3 length: 14 amino acids. CDR1 SGHAT and CDR2 FQNNGV come from the germline V gene. The CDR3 nucleotides read TGTGCCAGCAGCTTAGGGGGGGGCCAAGAGACCCAGTACTTC. Translating it yields CASSLGGGQETQYF.

CDR3 amino acids: CVLERGTEAFF. DNA of the CDR3: TGTGTCCTAGAACGCGGAACTGAAGCTTTCTTT. This chain uses TRBV30 with TRBJ1-1; D not certain. Germline CDR1 and CDR2: GTSNPN and SVGIG (reference sequence). This CDR3 is built from 11 residues.

V is TRBV7-2 and J is TRBJ2-1; no definite D call. There are 14 residues in the CDR3. Germline V CDR1 and CDR2: SGHTA, FQGNSA. Trimming removed 1 base at V and 6 bases at J, with 10 bases between. Here the CDR3 DNA reads TGTGCCAGCAGCTTAGGGCCGCCGGGCAATGAGCAGTTCTTC. Protein sequence: CASSLGPPGNEQFF.

The rearrangement joins TRBV20-1 to TRBJ1-1; the D is unclear. The V end lost 3 bases, the J end lost 5 bases, and 7 bases lay between the germline ends. Per germline, CDR1 DFQATT and CDR2 SNEGSKA (reference sequence). The CDR3 is 11 amino acids. DNA for the CDR3: TGCAGTGCTAGGGGCTGGACTGAAGCTTTCTTT. The encoded protein is CSARGWTEAFF.

The CDR3 DNA follows: TGTGCCAGCAATCAGGCAGGGAACTATGGCTACACCTTC. Protein: CASNQAGNYGYTF. The V call is TRBV6-1, the J call TRBJ1-2; a possible D gene is TRBD1 (5 bases). Germline V gene sequence: CDR1 MNHNS, CDR2 SASEGT. The CDR3 covers 13 residues. Deletions cut 7 bases from V and 2 bases from J, with 11 bases between.

As concerns this clone: Mismatch with germline at one junction end may stem from a read error. The chain links TRBV5-5 to TRBJ2-5, with 14 bases matching TRBD2. Germline CDR1 and CDR2: SGHKS and YYEKEE (reference sequence). This CDR3 comprises 13 residues. Written as DNA, the CDR3 is TGTGCCAGCAGCCCGGGACTAGCGGGGGCCGAGCACTTC. Translation: CASSPGLAGAEHF.

The chain joins TRBV7-9 to TRBJ2-7; D uncertain. Trimming stripped 1 base from V and 2 bases from J, with 9 bases between. CDR1 SEHNR and CDR2 FQNEAQ come from the germline V gene (reference sequence). This CDR3 contains 14 residues. The CDR3 DNA is TGTGCCAGCAGCTTAGTCACTCCTCCCTACGAGCAGTACTTC. Amino acids: CASSLVTPPYEQYF.

This chain connects TRBV6-5 to TRBJ1-3; D is unclear. The CDR3 length is 15 residues. In germline, CDR1 is MNHEY, CDR2 SVGAGI. Trimming removed 5 bases from V and 0 bases from J, with 11 bases in between. The CDR3 DNA sequence: TGTGCCAGCAGTATAGGATGGAGCTCTGGAAACACCATATATTTT. This translates into CASSIGWSSGNTIYF.

J is TRBJ2-7 and V is TRBV7-8, with D unclear. Germline V gene sequence: CDR1 SGHVS, CDR2 FQNEAQ. V dropped 2 bases and J dropped 6 bases, with 5 bases sitting between them. CDR3 length equals 11 residues. CDR3 amino acids: CASSLIGEQYF. The CDR3 coding sequence is TGTGCCAGCAGCTTAATCGGCGAGCAGTACTTC.

The chain has TRBV9 and TRBJ2-1; perhaps TRBD2 as D (7 bases). The germline V and J ends were trimmed by 1 base and 2 bases, with 13 bases remaining between them. There are 16 residues in the CDR3. Germline lookup yields CDR1 SGDLS and CDR2 YYNGEE. CDR3 DNA sequence: TGTGCCAGCAGCGTAATGGGGGGGGGCACCTACAATGAGCAGTTCTTC. It yields the protein CASSVMGGGTYNEQFF. The full variable domain, completed using reference TRBV9 and TRBJ2-1, is DSGVTQTPKHLITATGQRVTLRCSPRSGDLSVYWYQQSLDQGLQFLIQYYNGEERAKGNILERFSAQQFPDLHSELNLSSLELGDSALYFCASSVMGGGTYNEQFFGPGTRLTVL.

J is TRBJ1-6 and V is TRBV7-9, with 10 nucleotides matching TRBD1. The V and J ends lost 1 base and 11 bases, in that order; junction bases with no gene match: 8. This CDR3 has 16 residues. The germline CDR1 and CDR2 sequences are SEHNR and FQNEAQ (reference sequence). The CDR3 spells CASSLEMGQGRPPLHF. The CDR3 region has the DNA TGTGCCAGCAGCTTAGAAATGGGACAGGGGCGACCACCCCTCCACTTT.

The genes are TRBV4-3 and TRBJ1-1, with TRBD1 identical over 7 bases. The CDR3 covers 14 residues. The V gene end was trimmed by 2 bases and the J gene end by 5 bases; junction bases not matched to a gene: 5. Germline values: CDR1 LGHNA, CDR2 YSLEER. Written as DNA, the CDR3 is TGCGCCAGCAGCCAAAGACAGGGTGGGACTGAAGCTTTCTTT. This gives the protein CASSQRQGGTEAFF.

This clone was seen once. The chain links TRBV6-1 to TRBJ2-2; D is perhaps TRBD2 (7 bases). The CDR3 has 17 amino acids. V shed 2 bases and J shed 4 bases, with 17 bases lying between them. Per the germline V gene, CDR1 is MNHNS and CDR2 is SASEGT. The CDR3, as DNA: TGTGCCAGCAGTGAATTCTGGGGGGGGGCATTCACCGGGGAGCTGTTTTTT. This translates into CASSEFWGGAFTGELFF.

The chain employs TRBV6-1 and TRBJ1-4; possibly TRBD1 for D (6 bases). Trimming left V 2 bases short and J 2 bases short, with 6 bases between. Germline CDR1 is MNHNS and CDR2 is SASEGT. This CDR3 comprises 14 residues. The CDR3 sequence is CASSEQGTNEKLFF. CDR3 coding DNA: TGTGCCAGCAGTGAACAGGGGACTAATGAAAAACTGTTTTTT.

CDR3 sequence reads: CAISEIQGGNYGYTF. CDR3 nucleotides: TGTGCCATCAGTGAGATCCAGGGAGGGAACTATGGCTACACCTTC. V is TRBV10-3 and J is TRBJ1-2, with D possibly being TRBD1 (5 bases). CDR3 length: 15 residues. With 2 bases removed from V and 2 bases from J, the gap between germline ends came to 12 bases. Germline V gene lookup returns CDR1 ENHRY and CDR2 SYGVKD.

The rearrangement uses TRBV7-9 and TRBJ2-5; D is unclear. CDR1 SEHNR and CDR2 FQNEAQ come from the germline V gene (reference sequence). Trimming took 3 bases from V and 6 from J, leaving 5 bases between them. The CDR3 has 11 amino acids. The CDR3 loop reads CASSFEKTQYF. CDR3 nucleotides: TGTGCCAGCAGCTTCGAGAAGACCCAGTACTTC.

V is TRBV19 and J is TRBJ2-5; D might be TRBD2 (7 bases). V was pared by 4 bases and J by 5 bases, with 14 bases between. The CDR3 runs to 14 residues. The germline V gene encodes CDR1 LNHDA and CDR2 SQIVND (reference sequence). The CDR3 here is CASSTWGGLETQYF. CDR3 sequence (DNA): TGTGCCAGTAGTACGTGGGGGGGCCTGGAGACCCAGTACTTC.

The chain joins TRBV5-5 to TRBJ1-2; TRBD1 agrees at 10 bases. V lost 0 bases to trimming and J lost 5 bases; unmatched junction nucleotides: 7. Germline loops: CDR1 SGHKS, CDR2 YYEKEE (reference sequence). There are 16 residues in the CDR3. The CDR3 coding sequence is TGTGCCAGCAGCTTGGCCGTCGGGGACAGGGGATATGGCTACACCTTC. Translation: CASSLAVGDRGYGYTF.

This chain joins TRBV10-1 and TRBJ2-1; a possible D gene is TRBD2 (6 bases). Per germline, CDR1 WNHNN and CDR2 SYGVQD (reference sequence). CDR3 length: 15 amino acids. V lost 2 bases and J lost 4, with 12 bases in between. CDR3 sequence reads: CASSEMGGAYNEQFF. The CDR3 nucleotides are TGCGCCAGCAGTGAGATGGGGGGAGCGTACAATGAGCAGTTCTTC.

The chain couples TRBV11-3 to TRBJ2-1; D may be TRBD1 (5 bases). Per the germline V gene, CDR1 is SGHNT and CDR2 is YENEEA. This CDR3 contains 13 residues. V was trimmed by 5 bases and J by 10 bases, leaving 15 bases between them. CDR3 in DNA: TGTGCCAGCAGCGCAACCAGGGTCGGGGAGCAGTTCTTC. Its protein product is CASSATRVGEQFF.

The chain combines TRBV6-5 with TRBJ1-1; D perhaps matches TRBD1 (5 bases). With 5 bases removed from V and 1 base from J, the gap between germline ends came to 8 bases. The CDR3 has 13 residues. The germline gives CDR1 MNHEY, CDR2 SVGAGI. CDR3 in DNA: TGTGCCAGCAGTATACAGGCGAACACTGAAGCTTTCTTT. This sequence encodes CASSIQANTEAFF.

J is TRBJ2-3 and V is TRBV15, with TRBD1 identical over 7 bases. This CDR3 has 14 amino acids. From germline, CDR1 is LNHNV and CDR2 YYDKDF (reference sequence). V was pared by 2 bases and J by 6 bases, with 5 bases of the junction left unmatched. DNA for the CDR3: TGTGCCACCAGCAGAAAAACAGGGGCTGATACGCAGTATTTT. Translating it yields CATSRKTGADTQYF.